This TCR beta chain was recovered during a study of blood T cell repertoires in COVID-19. This table comes from immunoSEQ multiplex PCR, and its TCRdb copy is limited to in-frame clones, with some not included. The sample shows 350,000 or so clones, more than 70% of them seen only once. This clone has just one count. CDR3 length: 14 amino acids. Germline CDR1 is SGHDT and CDR2 is YYEEEE. V dropped 3 bases and J dropped 7; count of bases not matched to a gene: 4. The sequence was collected from a man younger than 40 with active or convalescent COVID-19. This chain connects TRBV5-6 to TRBJ1-4; 9 bases align to TRBD1. Sequencing was performed on peripheral blood. In DNA, the CDR3 is TGTGCCAGCAGCTCAACAGGGGGCGGTGAAAAACTGTTTTTT. This translates into CASSSTGGGEKLFF.